This paragraph covers one T cell receptor (beta chain) sequence. V dropped 5 bases and J dropped 10; count of bases not matched to a gene: 13. The CDR3 consists of 15 residues. CDR1 MNHEY and CDR2 SMNVEV come from the germline V gene (reference sequence). Data came from immunoSEQ multiplex PCR; TCRdb stores just in-frame clones and leaves some out. This table has 180,000 or so clones, about 89% appearing once. The sample belongs to a study of blood T cell repertoires in COVID-19. The gene calls are TRBV27 and TRBJ2-1; 8 nucleotides match TRBD2. The TCR sequence derives from a woman aged 18 to 35 who had recovered from COVID-19. Specimen: PBMCs or T cells enriched from blood (not recorded which). In DNA, the CDR3 is TGTGCCAGCAGTCGCGGCGCTAGCGGGTCAGGGGAGCAGTTCTTC. Amino acid sequence: CASSRGASGSGEQFF.